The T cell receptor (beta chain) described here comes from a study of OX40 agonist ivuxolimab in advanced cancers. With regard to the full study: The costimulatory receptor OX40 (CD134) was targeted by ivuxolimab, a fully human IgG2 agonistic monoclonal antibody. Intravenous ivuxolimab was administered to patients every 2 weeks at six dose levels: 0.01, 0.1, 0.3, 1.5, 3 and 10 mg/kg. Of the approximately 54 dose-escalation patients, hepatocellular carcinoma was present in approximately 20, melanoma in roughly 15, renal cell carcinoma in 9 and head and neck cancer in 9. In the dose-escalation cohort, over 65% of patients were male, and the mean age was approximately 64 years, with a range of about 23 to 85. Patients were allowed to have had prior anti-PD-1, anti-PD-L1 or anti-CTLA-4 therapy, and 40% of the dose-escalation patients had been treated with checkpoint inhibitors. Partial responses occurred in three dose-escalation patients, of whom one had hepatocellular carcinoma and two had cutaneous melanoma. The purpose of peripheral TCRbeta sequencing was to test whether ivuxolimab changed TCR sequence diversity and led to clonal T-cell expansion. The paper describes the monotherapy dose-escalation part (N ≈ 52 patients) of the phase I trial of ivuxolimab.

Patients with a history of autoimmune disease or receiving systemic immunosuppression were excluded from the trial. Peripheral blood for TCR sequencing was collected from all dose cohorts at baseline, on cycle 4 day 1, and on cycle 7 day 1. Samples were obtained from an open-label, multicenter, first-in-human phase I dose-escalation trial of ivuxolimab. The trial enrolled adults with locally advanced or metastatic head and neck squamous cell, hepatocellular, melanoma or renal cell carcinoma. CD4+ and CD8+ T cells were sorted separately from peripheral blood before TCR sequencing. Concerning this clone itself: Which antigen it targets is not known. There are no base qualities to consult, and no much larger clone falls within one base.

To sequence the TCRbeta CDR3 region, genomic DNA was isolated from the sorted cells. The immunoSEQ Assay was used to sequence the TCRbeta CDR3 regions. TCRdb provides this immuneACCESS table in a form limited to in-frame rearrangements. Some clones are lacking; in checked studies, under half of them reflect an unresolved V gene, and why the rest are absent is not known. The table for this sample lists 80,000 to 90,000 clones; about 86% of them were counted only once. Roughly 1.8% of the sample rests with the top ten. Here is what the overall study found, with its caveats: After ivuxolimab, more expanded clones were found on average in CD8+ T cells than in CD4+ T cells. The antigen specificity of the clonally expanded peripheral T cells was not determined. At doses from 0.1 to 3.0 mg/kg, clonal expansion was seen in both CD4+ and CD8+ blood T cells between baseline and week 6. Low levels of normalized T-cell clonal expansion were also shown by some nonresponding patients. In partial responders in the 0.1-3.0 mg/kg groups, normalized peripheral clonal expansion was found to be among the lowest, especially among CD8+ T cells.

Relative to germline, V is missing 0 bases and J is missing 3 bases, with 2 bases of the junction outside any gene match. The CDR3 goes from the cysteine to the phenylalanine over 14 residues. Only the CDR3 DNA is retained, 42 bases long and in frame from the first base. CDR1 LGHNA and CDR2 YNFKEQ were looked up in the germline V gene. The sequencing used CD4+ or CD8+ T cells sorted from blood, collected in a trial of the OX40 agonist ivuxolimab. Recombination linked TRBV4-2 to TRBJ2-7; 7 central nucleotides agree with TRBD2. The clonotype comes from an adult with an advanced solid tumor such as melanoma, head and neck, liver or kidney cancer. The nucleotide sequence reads TGTGCCAGCAGCCAAGAGGAGCGGGACTACGAGCAGTACTTC. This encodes CASSQEERDYEQYF.